These 29 T cell receptor beta chains originate from one sample sequenced in a study of T cell changes during pregnancy in multiple sclerosis. Only in-frame clones appear in the TCRdb table, and some are missing; sequencing was by immunoSEQ multiplex PCR. Among roughly 93,000 clones listed, about 92% were seen once. Here the sequenced sample was peripheral blood, taken after pregnancy. The origin of the receptors is a female donor in good health, enrolled as a control in a pregnancy study.

The chain couples TRBV5-1 to TRBJ2-7; TRBD1 aligns across 8 bases. The CDR3 is 13 amino acids. With 0 bases clipped from V and 6 bases from J, the junction kept 2 bases outside the gene matches. Looked up from germline, CDR1 is SGHRS and CDR2 is YFSETQ. DNA of the CDR3: TGCGCCAGCAGCTTGGGGACAGGGTCCGAGCAGTACTTC. It specifies CASSLGTGSEQYF.

This chain links TRBV2 with TRBJ2-5; 10 positions match TRBD1. The ends lost 10 bases at V and 5 bases at J; junction bases unmatched: 7. The CDR3 contains 13 residues. Germline lookup yields CDR1 SNHLY and CDR2 FYNNEI. As DNA, the CDR3 is TGTGCCACCGCCCGACAGGGGGCTGAGACCCAGTACTTC. Translated, it gives CATARQGAETQYF.

This chain connects TRBV27 to TRBJ2-7; 7 bases are a match to TRBD2. The CDR3 is 18 residues long. The V gene end was trimmed by 3 bases and the J gene end by 0 bases; junction bases not matched to a gene: 14. CDR1 and CDR2 from the germline V gene are MNHEY and SMNVEV (reference sequence). CDR3 sequence: CASSFQLGSGKSSYEQYF. The CDR3 DNA is TGTGCCAGCAGTTTCCAGTTGGGGAGCGGGAAGAGCTCCTACGAGCAGTACTTC.

A single count supports this clone. This sequence joins TRBV18 and TRBJ2-5, with 9 bases lining up with TRBD1. V trimming: 3 bases; J trimming: 1 base; junction bases outside the gene matches: 9. Germline V gene data show CDR1 as KGHSH and CDR2 as LQKENI. This CDR3 has 17 amino acids. The CDR3 DNA reads as TGTGCCAGCTCACCTCGGAGACAGGGGGTCCTCCAAGAGACCCAGTACTTC. This gives the protein CASSPRRQGVLQETQYF.

About this clone: This sample includes further DNA sequences coding for the same CDR3. V gene TRBV4-2 combines with J gene TRBJ2-7; TRBD2 agrees at 12 bases. Germline CDR1 reads LGHNA; CDR2 reads YNFKEQ. V gave up 0 bases and J gave up 4 bases; unmatched junction bases: 7. The CDR3 contains 17 residues. The CDR3 here is CASSQESRTSGNYEQYF. The DNA for the CDR3 is TGTGCCAGCAGCCAAGAATCGAGGACTAGCGGGAATTACGAGCAGTACTTC.

The chain joins TRBV6-5 to TRBJ2-3; maybe TRBD1 (5 bases). Germline values: CDR1 MNHEY, CDR2 SVGAGI. This CDR3 spans 15 amino acids. Trimming took off 5 bases at V and 6 bases at J, with 18 bases between the two ends. The CDR3 sequence: CASSLNQGTVDTQYF. The CDR3 DNA is TGTGCCAGCAGTCTCAATCAGGGCACGGTGGATACGCAGTATTTT.

DNA of the CDR3: TGTGCCAGCTCACCAGCGGGGGTCACCGGGGAGCTGTTTTTT. Its translation: CASSPAGVTGELFF. The chain uses TRBV18 and TRBJ2-2; 7 bases are a match to TRBD2. Losses at the gene ends were 2 bases for V and 4 bases for J; bases not matched to a gene: 1. CDR3 length: 14 residues. Germline values: CDR1 KGHSH, CDR2 LQKENI.

This clone was seen only once. The J gene is TRBJ2-5, the V gene TRBV28, with 8 bases matching TRBD1. V dropped 6 bases and J dropped 5; count of bases not matched to a gene: 8. Germline CDR1 reads MDHEN; CDR2 reads SYDVKM. CDR3 length equals 14 residues. CDR3 bases: TGTGCCAGCAGAACTGGACAGGGCCGGGAGACCCAGTACTTC. Its translation is CASRTGQGRETQYF.

This clone was detected once. This chain joins TRBV2 and TRBJ2-7; 14 positions match TRBD2. Germline values: CDR1 SNHLY, CDR2 FYNNEI. The ends lost 8 bases at V and 7 bases at J; junction bases unmatched: 13. The CDR3 extends over 16 amino acids. The CDR3 reads CASRITGTSGGAEQYF. The CDR3 nucleotides read TGTGCCAGCCGCATCACCGGGACTAGCGGGGGAGCGGAGCAGTACTTC.

This rearrangement joins TRBV6-1 to TRBJ2-1, with a tentative D call TRBD2 (6 bases). Trimming pared 1 base from V and 4 bases from J, leaving 17 bases between. Germline CDR1 and CDR2: MNHNS and SASEGT. This CDR3 spans 17 amino acids. For the CDR3, the DNA is TGTGCCAGCAGTGAAGTTTTTCGGACTAAAATTTACAATGAGCAGTTCTTC. This codes for CASSEVFRTKIYNEQFF.

The chain recombines TRBV6-6 with TRBJ1-2; D not certain. CDR1 and CDR2 (germline): MNHNY, SVGAGI (reference sequence). V dropped 5 bases and J dropped 1 base, with 11 bases sitting between them. The CDR3 extends over 14 amino acids. CDR3 in amino acids: CASSQQTINYGYTF. The CDR3 coding sequence is TGTGCCAGCAGTCAACAAACGATTAACTATGGCTACACCTTC.

This clone was observed once. The V and J genes are TRBV27 and TRBJ2-2; D not resolved. V dropped 9 bases and J dropped 2 bases, with 13 bases sitting between them. The CDR3 extends over 14 amino acids. Per the germline V gene, CDR1 is MNHEY and CDR2 is SMNVEV (reference sequence). CDR3 coding DNA: TGTGCCAGAGCCCCGGCAGGTAACACCGGGGAGCTGTTTTTT. The encoded protein is CARAPAGNTGELFF.

The chain joins TRBV7-9 to TRBJ2-7, with 9 bases aligning to TRBD1. V gave up 1 base and J gave up 4 bases; unmatched junction bases: 2. The CDR3 contains 14 residues. The germline V gene encodes CDR1 SEHNR and CDR2 FQNEAQ (reference sequence). The CDR3 DNA sequence: TGTGCCAGCAGCTTAGGGACAGGGGTGTACGAGCAGTACTTC. Its protein product is CASSLGTGVYEQYF.

CDR3 loop: CATSGRGGLDEQFF. CDR3 DNA: TGTGCCACCAGCGGGCGGGGGGGCCTTGATGAGCAGTTCTTC. The chain combines TRBV15 with TRBJ2-1; 9 bases are shared with TRBD2. The CDR3 totals 14 residues. V dropped 5 bases and J dropped 8; count of bases not matched to a gene: 7. Germline values: CDR1 LNHNV, CDR2 YYDKDF (reference sequence).

CDR3 DNA sequence: TGTGCCAGCAGCGTAGTAGATTACGAGCAGTACTTC. Encoded protein: CASSVVDYEQYF. This chain joins TRBV9 and TRBJ2-7; D ambiguous. The CDR3 consists of 12 residues. CDR1 and CDR2 (germline): SGDLS, YYNGEE. V was trimmed by 0 bases and J by 4 bases, leaving 5 bases between them.

V and J are TRBV28 and TRBJ1-1, with a weak D call TRBD1 (6 bases). The CDR3 consists of 14 residues. Germline V gene sequence: CDR1 MDHEN, CDR2 SYDVKM. The V and J ends lost 5 bases and 7 bases respectively, with 17 bases between them. The CDR3 sequence: CASSPYLWGLEAFF. The DNA of the CDR3 is TGTGCCAGCAGTCCATACCTTTGGGGGCTTGAAGCTTTCTTT.

The J gene is TRBJ1-4, the V gene TRBV15; 11 positions match TRBD1. Germline CDR1 reads LNHNV; CDR2 reads YYDKDF (reference sequence). This CDR3 has 14 residues. The trim removed 3 bases at V and 8 bases at J, leaving 2 bases unmatched. The DNA of the CDR3 is TGTGCCACCAGCAGGGACAGGGGGCGGGAAAAACTGTTTTTT. It yields the protein CATSRDRGREKLFF.

This chain joins TRBV12-2 and TRBJ2-1; the table calls TRBD2, which could not be checked here. TRBV12-2 is labeled a pseudogene. The CDR3 runs 18 residues. CDR3 in DNA: TGTGCAGGAAAAGCCGAGGTAAGGGGGAGGGTGTCCTACAATGAGCAGTTCTTC. Amino acid sequence: CAGKAEVRGRVSYNEQFF.

The chain recombines TRBV6-1 with TRBJ1-5; 8 bases agree with TRBD1. This CDR3 has 14 amino acids. Germline V gives CDR1 MNHNS, CDR2 SASEGT. The J segment lost 2 bases and the V segment lost 10 bases, leaving 7 bases of the junction unmatched. The CDR3 loop reads CAIQGVVGNQPQHF. The CDR3 DNA reads as TGTGCCATACAGGGGGTTGTGGGCAATCAGCCCCAGCATTTT.

The V gene is TRBV7-2, the J gene TRBJ2-1; TRBD2 is a possible D gene (5 bases). V was cut by 4 bases and J by 3 bases, with 13 bases left in between. Germline loops: CDR1 SGHTA, CDR2 FQGNSA. The CDR3 is 15 amino acids. Here the CDR3 DNA reads TGTGCCAGCAGCTCCACTAGGCTCCTCTACAATGAGCAGTTCTTC. Translated: CASSSTRLLYNEQFF.

This rearrangement joins TRBV6-4 to TRBJ2-3; TRBD2 aligns across 8 bases. J gave up 3 bases and V 0 bases, and 5 bases lay outside the gene matches. Germline V gene sequence: CDR1 MRHNA, CDR2 SNTAGT. The CDR3 is 16 amino acids. The CDR3 coding sequence is TGTGCCAGCAGTGACTCCAGCGGGAGCTTGACAGATACGCAGTATTTT. Translation: CASSDSSGSLTDTQYF.

The genes are TRBV6-5 and TRBJ2-3; a weak D match, TRBD2 (5 bases). From germline, CDR1 is MNHEY and CDR2 SVGAGI. The CDR3 is 15 residues long. V shed 6 bases and J shed 0 bases, with 13 bases lying between them. The CDR3 reads CASSRLDWSTDTQYF. CDR3 DNA sequence: TGTGCCAGCAGCCGATTGGACTGGAGCACAGATACGCAGTATTTT.

The chain is built from TRBV7-9 and TRBJ2-1, with 9 bases aligning to TRBD1. Germline CDR1 is SEHNR and CDR2 is FQNEAQ (reference sequence). Germline trimming cut 6 bases from V and 1 base from J; bases unmatched to any gene: 16. The CDR3 extends over 19 amino acids. The CDR3 sequence: CASSGEGQGPGWSYNEQFF. The CDR3 bases are TGTGCCAGCAGTGGGGAGGGACAGGGTCCAGGTTGGTCCTACAATGAGCAGTTCTTC. The complete variable domain, with remaining parts taken from reference TRBV7-9 and TRBJ2-1, reads DTGVSQNPRHKITKRGQNVTFRCDPISEHNRLYWYRQTLGQGPEFLTYFQNEAQLEKSRLLSDRFSAERPKGSFSTLEIQRTEQGDSAMYLCASSGEGQGPGWSYNEQFFGPGTRLTVL.

The chain employs TRBV29-1 and TRBJ2-1; TRBD2 is a possible D gene (5 bases). Germline CDR1 reads SQVTM; CDR2 reads ANQGSEA. V was shortened by 2 bases and J by 0 bases, with 11 bases between the two germline ends. This CDR3 spans 15 amino acids. For the CDR3, the DNA is TGCAGCGTTGAACCGACGGGAAGCTCCTACAATGAGCAGTTCTTC. This encodes CSVEPTGSSYNEQFF.

The chain carries TRBV28 and TRBJ2-7; the match to TRBD2 covers 7 bases. J lost 4 bases, V lost 5 bases, and 8 bases had no gene match. The CDR3 is 14 residues long. Germline loops: CDR1 MDHEN, CDR2 SYDVKM. The CDR3 loop is CASSPGGGSYEQYF. The CDR3 DNA reads TGTGCCAGCAGTCCAGGCGGCGGGAGTTACGAGCAGTACTTC.

In DNA, the CDR3 is TGTGCCAGCAGCTGGACAGGGGGAAACCAAGAGACCCAGTACTTC. It specifies CASSWTGGNQETQYF. This sequence joins TRBV13 and TRBJ2-5; 10 positions match TRBD1. Germline loops: CDR1 PRHDT, CDR2 FYEKMQ (reference sequence). The CDR3 spans 15 residues. V was clipped by 4 bases and J by 0 bases; unmatched bases: 2.

This sequence joins TRBV18 and TRBJ2-6, with D unresolved. Germline CDR1 is KGHSH and CDR2 is LQKENI. This CDR3 has 15 amino acids. The V end lost 2 bases, the J end lost 0 bases, and 5 bases lay between the germline ends. The CDR3 is CASSPGLSGANVLTF. DNA of the CDR3: TGTGCCAGCTCACCAGGGCTCTCTGGGGCCAACGTCCTGACTTTC. The whole variable domain, remainder taken from reference TRBV18 and TRBJ2-6, is NAGVMQNPRHLVRRRGQEARLRCSPMKGHSHVYWYRQLPEEGLKFMVYLQKENIIDESGMPKERFSAEFPKEGPSILRIQQVVRGDSAAYFCASSPGLSGANVLTFGAGSRLTVL.

The chain combines TRBV7-2 with TRBJ2-7, with TRBD2 matching over 7 bases. Germline V gene data show CDR1 as SGHTA and CDR2 as FQGNSA. The CDR3 has 14 residues. The J segment lost 2 bases and the V segment lost 3 bases, leaving 4 bases of the junction unmatched. CDR3 sequence reads: CASSFAGETYEQYF. The CDR3 DNA sequence: TGTGCCAGCAGCTTTGCGGGAGAAACCTACGAGCAGTACTTC.

The chain has TRBV19 and TRBJ1-1; 8 bases align to TRBD1. Germline V gene data show CDR1 as LNHDA and CDR2 as SQIVND (reference sequence). V trimming: 3 bases; J trimming: 6 bases; junction bases outside the gene matches: 3. CDR3 length: 13 amino acids. CDR3 coding DNA: TGTGCCAGTAGTATCCGGGGACAGGCTGAAGCTTTCTTT. It yields the protein CASSIRGQAEAFF.